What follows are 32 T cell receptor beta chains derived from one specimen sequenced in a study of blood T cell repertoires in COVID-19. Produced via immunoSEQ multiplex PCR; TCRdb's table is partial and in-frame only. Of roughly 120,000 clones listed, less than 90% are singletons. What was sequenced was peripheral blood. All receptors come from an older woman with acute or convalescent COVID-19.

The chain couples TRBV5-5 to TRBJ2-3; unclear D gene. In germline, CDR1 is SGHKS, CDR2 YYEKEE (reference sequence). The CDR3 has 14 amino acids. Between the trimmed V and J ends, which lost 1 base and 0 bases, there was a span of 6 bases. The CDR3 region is CASSLSASTDTQYF. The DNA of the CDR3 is TGTGCCAGCAGCTTGAGCGCCAGCACAGATACGCAGTATTTT. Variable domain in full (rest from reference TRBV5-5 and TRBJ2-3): DAGVTQSPTHLIKTRGQQVTLRCSPISGHKSVSWYQQVLGQGPQFIFQYYEKEERGRGNFPDRFSARQFPNYSSELNVNALLLGDSALYLCASSLSASTDTQYFGPGTRLTVL.

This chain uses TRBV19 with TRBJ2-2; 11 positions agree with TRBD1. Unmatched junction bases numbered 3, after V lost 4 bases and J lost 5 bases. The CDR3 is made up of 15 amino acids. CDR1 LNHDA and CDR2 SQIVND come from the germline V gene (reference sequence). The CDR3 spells CASSTGTGGTGELFF. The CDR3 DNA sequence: TGTGCCAGTAGTACCGGGACAGGGGGGACCGGGGAGCTGTTTTTT.

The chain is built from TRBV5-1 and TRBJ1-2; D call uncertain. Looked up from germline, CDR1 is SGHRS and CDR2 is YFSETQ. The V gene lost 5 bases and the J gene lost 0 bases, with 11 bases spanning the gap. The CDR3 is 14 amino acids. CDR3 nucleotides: TGCGCCAGCAGACCTACAGCCTCTAACTATGGCTACACCTTC. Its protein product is CASRPTASNYGYTF.

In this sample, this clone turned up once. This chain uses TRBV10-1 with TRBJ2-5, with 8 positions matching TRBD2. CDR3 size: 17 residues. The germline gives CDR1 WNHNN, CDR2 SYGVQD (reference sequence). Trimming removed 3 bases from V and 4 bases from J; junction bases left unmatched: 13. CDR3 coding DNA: TGCGCCAGCAGTGAACATGGGACTAGTGGGGCCTTAGAGACCCAGTACTTC. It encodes CASSEHGTSGALETQYF.

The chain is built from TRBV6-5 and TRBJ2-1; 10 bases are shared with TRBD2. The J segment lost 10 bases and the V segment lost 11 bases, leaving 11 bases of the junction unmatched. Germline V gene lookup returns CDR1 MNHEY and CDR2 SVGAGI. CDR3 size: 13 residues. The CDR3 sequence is CASGLAGVREQFF. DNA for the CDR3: TGTGCCTCGGGCCTAGCGGGAGTCCGAGAGCAGTTCTTC.

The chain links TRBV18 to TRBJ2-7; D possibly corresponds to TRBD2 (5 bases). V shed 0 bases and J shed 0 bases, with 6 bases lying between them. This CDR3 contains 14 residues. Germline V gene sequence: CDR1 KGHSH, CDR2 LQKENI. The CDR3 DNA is TGTGCCAGCTCACCACCTGGGAGCTCCTACGAGCAGTACTTC. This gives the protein CASSPPGSSYEQYF.

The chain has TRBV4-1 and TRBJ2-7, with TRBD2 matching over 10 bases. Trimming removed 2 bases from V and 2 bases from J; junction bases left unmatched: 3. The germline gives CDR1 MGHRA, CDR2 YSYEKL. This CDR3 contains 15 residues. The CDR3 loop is CASSQPSGRTYEQYF. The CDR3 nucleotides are TGCGCCAGCAGCCAACCTAGCGGGAGAACCTACGAGCAGTACTTC.

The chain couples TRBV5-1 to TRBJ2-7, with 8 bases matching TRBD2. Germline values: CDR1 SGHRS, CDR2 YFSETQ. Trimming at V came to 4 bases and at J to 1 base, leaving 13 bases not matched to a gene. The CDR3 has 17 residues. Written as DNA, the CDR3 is TGCGCCAGCAGCCGCGCCTCGCGGGGGGAGTTATCCTACGAGCAGTACTTC. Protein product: CASSRASRGELSYEQYF.

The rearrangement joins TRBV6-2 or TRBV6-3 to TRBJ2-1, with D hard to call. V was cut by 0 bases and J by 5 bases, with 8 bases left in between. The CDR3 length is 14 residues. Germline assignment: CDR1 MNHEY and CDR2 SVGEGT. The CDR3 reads CASSYSRLNNEQFF. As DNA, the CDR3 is TGTGCCAGCAGTTACTCGAGGCTGAACAATGAGCAGTTCTTC.

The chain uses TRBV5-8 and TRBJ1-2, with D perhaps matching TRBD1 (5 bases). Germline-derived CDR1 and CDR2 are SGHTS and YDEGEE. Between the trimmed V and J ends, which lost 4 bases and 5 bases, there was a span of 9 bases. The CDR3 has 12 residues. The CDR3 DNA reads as TGTGCCAGCAGCGGGGACTCGTATGGCTACACCTTC. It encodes CASSGDSYGYTF.

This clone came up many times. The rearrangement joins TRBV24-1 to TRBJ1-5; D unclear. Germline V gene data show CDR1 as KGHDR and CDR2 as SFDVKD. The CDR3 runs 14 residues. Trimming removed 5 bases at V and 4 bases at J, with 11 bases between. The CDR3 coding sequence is TGTGCCACCAGTGGTGCCAGTTCGAATCAGCCCCAGCATTTT. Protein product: CATSGASSNQPQHF.

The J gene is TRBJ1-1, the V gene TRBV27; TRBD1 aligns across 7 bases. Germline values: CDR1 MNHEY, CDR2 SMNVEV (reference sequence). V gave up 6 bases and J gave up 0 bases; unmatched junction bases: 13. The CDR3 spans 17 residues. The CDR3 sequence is CASRLIVPGQLNTEAFF. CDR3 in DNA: TGTGCCAGCAGACTTATAGTCCCGGGACAGTTGAACACTGAAGCTTTCTTT.

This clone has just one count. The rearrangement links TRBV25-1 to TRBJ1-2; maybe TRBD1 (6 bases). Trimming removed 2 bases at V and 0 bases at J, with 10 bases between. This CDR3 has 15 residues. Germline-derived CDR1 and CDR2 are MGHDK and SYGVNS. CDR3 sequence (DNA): TGTGCCAGCAGTGAAGGGGGCGGAGCTAACTATGGCTACACCTTC. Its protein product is CASSEGGGANYGYTF.

In nucleotides, the CDR3 is TGCGCCAGCAGCCAAGATGACCCCTCGTGGGGGGAGAAACTGTTTTTT. It codes for CASSQDDPSWGEKLFF. This chain uses TRBV4-1 with TRBJ1-4; weak D call: TRBD1 (5 bases). The CDR3 is 16 residues long. Germline values: CDR1 MGHRA, CDR2 YSYEKL. Trimming shortened V by 0 bases and J by 11 bases, and 19 bases separated the two germline ends.

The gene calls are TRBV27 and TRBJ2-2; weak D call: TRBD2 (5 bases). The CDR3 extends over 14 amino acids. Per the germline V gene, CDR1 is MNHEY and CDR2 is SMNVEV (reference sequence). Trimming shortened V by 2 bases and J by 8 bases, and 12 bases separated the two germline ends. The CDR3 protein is CASSLNPSRGELFF. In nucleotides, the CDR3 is TGTGCCAGCAGTTTAAACCCTAGCAGGGGGGAGCTGTTTTTT.

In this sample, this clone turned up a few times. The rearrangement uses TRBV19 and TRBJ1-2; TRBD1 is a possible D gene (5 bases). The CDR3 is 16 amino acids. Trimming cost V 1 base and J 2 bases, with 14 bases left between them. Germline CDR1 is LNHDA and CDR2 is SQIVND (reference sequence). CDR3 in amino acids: CASSIVGQGTNYGYTF. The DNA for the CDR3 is TGTGCCAGTAGTATAGTAGGGCAGGGAACAAACTATGGCTACACCTTC. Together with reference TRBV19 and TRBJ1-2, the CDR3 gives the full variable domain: DGGITQSPKYLFRKEGQNVTLSCEQNLNHDAMYWYRQDPGQGLRLIYYSQIVNDFQKGDIAEGYSVSREKKESFPLTVTSAQKNPTAFYLCASSIVGQGTNYGYTFGSGTRLTVV.

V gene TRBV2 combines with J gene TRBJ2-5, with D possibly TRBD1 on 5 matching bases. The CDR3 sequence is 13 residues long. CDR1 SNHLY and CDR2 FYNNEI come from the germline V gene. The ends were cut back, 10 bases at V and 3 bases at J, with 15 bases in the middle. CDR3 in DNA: TGTGCCACCACGAGACCAGGGAAAGAGACCCAGTACTTC. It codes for CATTRPGKETQYF.

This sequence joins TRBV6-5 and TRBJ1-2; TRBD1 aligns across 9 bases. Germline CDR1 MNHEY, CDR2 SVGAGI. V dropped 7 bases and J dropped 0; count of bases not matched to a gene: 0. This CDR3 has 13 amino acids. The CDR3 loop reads CASNRGPNYGYTF. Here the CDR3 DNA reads TGTGCCAGCAACAGGGGGCCTAACTATGGCTACACCTTC.

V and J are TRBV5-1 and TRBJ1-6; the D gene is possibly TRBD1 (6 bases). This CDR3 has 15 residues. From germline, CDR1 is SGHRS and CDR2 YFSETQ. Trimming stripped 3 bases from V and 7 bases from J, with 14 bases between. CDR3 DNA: TGCGCCAGCAGCTCCAGGGGACGGGGAAATTCACCCCTCCACTTT. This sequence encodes CASSSRGRGNSPLHF.

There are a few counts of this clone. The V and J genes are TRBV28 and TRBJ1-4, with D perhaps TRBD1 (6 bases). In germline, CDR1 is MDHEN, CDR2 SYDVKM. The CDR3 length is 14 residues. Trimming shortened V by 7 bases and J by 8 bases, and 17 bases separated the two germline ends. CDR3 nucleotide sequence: TGTGCCAGCACCCCGGGGGGGGCGAGAGAAAAACTGTTTTTT. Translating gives CASTPGGAREKLFF. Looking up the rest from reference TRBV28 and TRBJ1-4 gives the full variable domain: DVKVTQSSRYLVKRTGEKVFLECVQDMDHENMFWYRQDPGLGLRLIYFSYDVKMKEKGDIPEGYSVSREKKERFSLILESASTNQTSMYLCASTPGGAREKLFFGSGTQLSVL.

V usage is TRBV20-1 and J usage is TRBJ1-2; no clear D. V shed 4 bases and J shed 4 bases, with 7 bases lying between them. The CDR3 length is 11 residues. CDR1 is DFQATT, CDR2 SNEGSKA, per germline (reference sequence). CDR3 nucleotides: TGCAGTGCTAACTCCCTCTATGGCTACACCTTC. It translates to CSANSLYGYTF.

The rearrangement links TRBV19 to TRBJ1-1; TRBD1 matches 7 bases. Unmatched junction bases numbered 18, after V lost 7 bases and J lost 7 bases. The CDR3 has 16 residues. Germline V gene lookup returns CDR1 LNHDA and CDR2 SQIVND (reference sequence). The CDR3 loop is CASTPLPGRGDYEAFF. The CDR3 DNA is TGTGCCAGTACCCCACTCCCGGGCAGGGGGGATTATGAAGCTTTCTTT.

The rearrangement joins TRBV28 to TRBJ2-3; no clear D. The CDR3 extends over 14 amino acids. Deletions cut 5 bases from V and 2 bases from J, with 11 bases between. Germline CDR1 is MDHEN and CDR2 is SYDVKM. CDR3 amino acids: CASSPPPPTDTQYF. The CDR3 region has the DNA TGTGCCAGCAGTCCTCCCCCCCCCACAGATACGCAGTATTTT.

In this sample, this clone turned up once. The CDR3, as DNA: TGTGCCACCAGTGATTTGGGACTAGCGGGGACCGACGAGCAGTACTTC. Protein sequence: CATSDLGLAGTDEQYF. This sequence joins TRBV24-1 and TRBJ2-7, with TRBD2 matching 12 bases. This CDR3 has 16 amino acids. After removal of 0 bases from V and 5 bases from J, the junction contained 4 bases not matched to a gene. The germline gives CDR1 KGHDR, CDR2 SFDVKD.

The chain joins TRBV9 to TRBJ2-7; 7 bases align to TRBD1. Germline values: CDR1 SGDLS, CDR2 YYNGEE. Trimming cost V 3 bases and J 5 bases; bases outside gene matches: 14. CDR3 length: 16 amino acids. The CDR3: CASSAKGMGQFDEQYF. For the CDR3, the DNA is TGTGCCAGCAGCGCTAAAGGAATGGGACAGTTCGACGAGCAGTACTTC. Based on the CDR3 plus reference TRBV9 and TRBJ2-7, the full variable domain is DSGVTQTPKHLITATGQRVTLRCSPRSGDLSVYWYQQSLDQGLQFLIQYYNGEERAKGNILERFSAQQFPDLHSELNLSSLELGDSALYFCASSAKGMGQFDEQYFGPGTRLTVT.

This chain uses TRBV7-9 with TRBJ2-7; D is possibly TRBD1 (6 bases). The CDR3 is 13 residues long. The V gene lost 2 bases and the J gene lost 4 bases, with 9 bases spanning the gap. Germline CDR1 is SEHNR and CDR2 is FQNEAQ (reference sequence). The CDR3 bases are TGTGCCAGCAGCTTACAACAGGGTTACGAGCAGTACTTC. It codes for CASSLQQGYEQYF.

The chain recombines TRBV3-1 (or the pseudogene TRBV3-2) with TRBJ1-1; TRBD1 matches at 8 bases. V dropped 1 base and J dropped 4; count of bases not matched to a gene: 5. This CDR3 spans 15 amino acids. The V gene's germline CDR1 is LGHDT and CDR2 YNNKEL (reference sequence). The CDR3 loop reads CASSQADTGGTEAFF. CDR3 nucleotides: TGTGCCAGCAGCCAAGCAGATACAGGGGGCACTGAAGCTTTCTTT.

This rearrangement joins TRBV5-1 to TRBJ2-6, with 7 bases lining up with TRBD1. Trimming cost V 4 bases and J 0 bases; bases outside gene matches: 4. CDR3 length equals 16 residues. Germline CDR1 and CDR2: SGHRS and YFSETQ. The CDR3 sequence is CASSATGNSGANVLTF. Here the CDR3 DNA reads TGCGCCAGCAGCGCGACAGGGAACTCTGGGGCCAACGTCCTGACTTTC.

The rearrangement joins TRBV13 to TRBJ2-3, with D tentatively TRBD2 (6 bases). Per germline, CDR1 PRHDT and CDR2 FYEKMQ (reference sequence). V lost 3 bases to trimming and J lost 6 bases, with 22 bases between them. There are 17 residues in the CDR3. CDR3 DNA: TGTGCCAGCAGCTTTGCCCCGGACTATCAAGGCTCCGATACGCAGTATTTT. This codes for CASSFAPDYQGSDTQYF.

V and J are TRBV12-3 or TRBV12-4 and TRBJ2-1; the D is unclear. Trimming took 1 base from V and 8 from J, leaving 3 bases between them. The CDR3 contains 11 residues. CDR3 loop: CASSLVDEQFF. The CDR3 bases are TGTGCCAGCAGTTTAGTCGATGAGCAGTTCTTC.

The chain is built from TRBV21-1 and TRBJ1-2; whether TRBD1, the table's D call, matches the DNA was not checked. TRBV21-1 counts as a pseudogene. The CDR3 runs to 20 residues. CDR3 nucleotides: TGTGCCAGCAGCAAAGGTTCTCTTTGGGAAAGACAGGGGGGAAACTATGGCTACACCTTC. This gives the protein CASSKGSLWERQGGNYGYTF.

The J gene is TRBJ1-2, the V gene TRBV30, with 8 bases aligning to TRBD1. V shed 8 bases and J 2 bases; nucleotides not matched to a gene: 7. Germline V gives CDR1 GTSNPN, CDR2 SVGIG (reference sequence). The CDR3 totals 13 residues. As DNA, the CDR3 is TGTGCCACACAGACAGGGGAAAACTATGGCTACACCTTC. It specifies CATQTGENYGYTF.